This T cell receptor (beta chain) was profiled in a study of Ad26.COV2.S vaccination and SARS-CoV-2 variants. This clone was counted between two and nine times. The treatment denotes: over 15 received Ad26.COV2.S at low or high dose, single or two shots; 5 received placebo; per-sample allocation not given. Sampling happened 63 days after the first vaccine or placebo injection. An Ad26 vector expressing Wuhan-strain SARS-CoV-2 spike constituted the vaccine. The data were produced by immunoSEQ multiplex PCR, yet TCRdb's version contains in-frame clones alone and is incomplete. The table lists a few hundred thousand clones, approximately 90% of them singletons. Germline CDR1 LNHDA, CDR2 SQIVND (reference sequence). Trimming removed 6 bases at V and 0 bases at J, with 11 bases between. The CDR3 spans 14 residues.

V is TRBV19 and J is TRBJ1-1; possible D gene TRBD1, 5 bases. Here the sequenced sample was peripheral blood, taken in a trial of Ad26.COV2.S vaccine versus placebo. This receptor was identified in a person between 18 and 65 years old who received the Ad26.COV2.S COVID-19 vaccine or a placebo. CDR3 nucleotides: TGTGCCAGTAGAATGGGGCTGTTGAACACTGAAGCTTTCTTT. This gives the protein CASRMGLLNTEAFF.